This TCR beta chain is drawn from a study of OX40 agonist ivuxolimab in advanced cancers. Study-wide context: The eligibility criteria allowed prior anti-PD-1, anti-PD-L1 or anti-CTLA-4 therapy, and approximately 42% had some.

The CDR3 extends over 15 amino acids. The V and J ends lost 5 bases and 2 bases, in that order; junction bases with no gene match: 8. Germline CDR1 is LNHDA and CDR2 is SQIVND (reference sequence). The repertoire was sequenced with immunoSEQ multiplex PCR; TCRdb's copy has only in-frame clones and lacks some. The table has around 75,000 clones, roughly nine tenths seen once; the top ten hold over 2.5%. This material consisted of CD4+ or CD8+ T cells sorted from blood, taken in a trial of the OX40 agonist ivuxolimab. This clonotype was obtained from an adult with an advanced solid tumor such as melanoma, head and neck, liver or kidney cancer. V is TRBV19 and J is TRBJ2-5; 7 bases are shared with TRBD2. The CDR3 sequence: CASSVGTTLQETQYF. The CDR3 region has the DNA TGTGCCAGTAGTGTCGGGACTACGCTACAAGAGACCCAGTACTTC.